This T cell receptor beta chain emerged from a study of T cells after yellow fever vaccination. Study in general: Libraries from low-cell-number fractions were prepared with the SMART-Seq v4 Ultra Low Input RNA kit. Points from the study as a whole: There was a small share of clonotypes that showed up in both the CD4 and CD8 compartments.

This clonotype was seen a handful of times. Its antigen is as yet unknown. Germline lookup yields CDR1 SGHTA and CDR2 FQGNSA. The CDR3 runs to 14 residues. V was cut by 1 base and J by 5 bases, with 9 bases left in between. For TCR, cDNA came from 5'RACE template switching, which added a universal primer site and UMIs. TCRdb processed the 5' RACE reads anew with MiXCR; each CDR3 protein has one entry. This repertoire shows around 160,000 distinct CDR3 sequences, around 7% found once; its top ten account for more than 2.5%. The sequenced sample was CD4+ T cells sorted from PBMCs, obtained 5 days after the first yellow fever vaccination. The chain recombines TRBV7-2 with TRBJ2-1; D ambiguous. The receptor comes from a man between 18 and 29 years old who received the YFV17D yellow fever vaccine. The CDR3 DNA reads TGTGCCAGCAGCTTAGGTGGGCGCAACAATGAGCAGTTCTTC. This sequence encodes CASSLGGRNNEQFF. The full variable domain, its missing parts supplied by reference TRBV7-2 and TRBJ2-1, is GAGVSQSPSNKVTEKGKDVELRCDPISGHTALYWYRQSLGQGLEFLIYFQGNSAPDKSGLPSDRFSAERTGGSVSTLTIQRTQQEDSAVYLCASSLGGRNNEQFFGPGTRLTVL.